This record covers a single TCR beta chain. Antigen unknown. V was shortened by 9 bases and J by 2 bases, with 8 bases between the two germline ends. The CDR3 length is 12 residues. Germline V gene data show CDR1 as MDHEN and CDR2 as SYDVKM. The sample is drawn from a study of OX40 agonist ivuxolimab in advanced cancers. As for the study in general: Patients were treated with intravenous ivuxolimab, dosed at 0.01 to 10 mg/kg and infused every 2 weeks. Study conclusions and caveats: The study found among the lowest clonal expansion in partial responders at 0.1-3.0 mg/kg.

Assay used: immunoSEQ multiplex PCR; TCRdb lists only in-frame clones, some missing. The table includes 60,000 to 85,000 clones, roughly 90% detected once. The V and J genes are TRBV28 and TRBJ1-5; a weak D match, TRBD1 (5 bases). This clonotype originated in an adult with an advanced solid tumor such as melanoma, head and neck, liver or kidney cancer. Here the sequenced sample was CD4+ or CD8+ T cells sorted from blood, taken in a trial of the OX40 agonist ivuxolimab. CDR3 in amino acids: CASGGGNQPQHF. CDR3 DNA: TGTGCCAGTGGGGGGGGCAATCAGCCCCAGCATTTT.